This TCR beta chain was documented in a study of shared clonotypes between healthy human individuals. J gave up 4 bases and V 6 bases, and 13 bases lay outside the gene matches. CDR1 is WSHSY, CDR2 SAAADI, per germline. The CDR3 loop spans 17 amino acids. With respect to this clone: Its antigen is still unknown.

Overall study results and limits: Relative to clonotypes present in all four donors, those not shared had lower generation probabilities. Sequencing depth was a factor that was expected to affect clonotype sharing among donors. Enrolling few donors narrowed the genetic and exposure-history diversity that was represented.

Several immunoSEQ 96-well plates shared each subset's DNA, each plate a replicate. The method was immunoSEQ multiplex PCR; TCRdb's version includes in-frame clones alone and lacks a portion of them. The sample yields under 600,000 clones, approximately 97% seen once. The V call is TRBV10-2, the J call TRBJ2-3; 10 nucleotides line up with TRBD2. Sequencing used naive CD4+ T cells sorted from blood. As for subset: CD45RA+ positively selected. This TCR came from a woman between 25 and 40 years old in good health. The CDR3 DNA sequence: TGCGCCAGCAGGCAGAGAGGAGCGGGAGGGCCTGCAGATACGCAGTATTTT. It is translated as CASRQRGAGGPADTQYF.